This T cell receptor beta chain was found in a study of regulatory T cells in long-lasting Graves disease. Study details: Positive TSH receptor antibodies alongside over 5 years of antithyroid drugs were what marked Graves' disease as persistent.

Building the TCR beta libraries relied on iRepertoire HTBI primers, and CDR3 regions underwent Arm-PCR. TCRdb re-called the multiplex PCR reads with MiXCR, one entry per CDR3 protein. The sample carries 600,000 to 850,000 distinct CDR3 sequences, 25% to 35% recorded once. Notes on this clonotype: Antigen: not known.

Time point described: persistent/refractory GD, antithyroid drugs over 5 years with positive TRAb. The authors made the TCR library using RNA they extracted from PBMCs. Study conclusions and caveats: Graves' patients with persistent disease showed TCR diversity lower than patients newly diagnosed. The number of shared public clonotypes was higher in persistent patients (around 2,700) than new patients (966).

Germline CDR1 reads DFQATT; CDR2 reads SNEGSKA (reference sequence). With V trimmed by 5 bases and J by 11 bases, 13 bases remained unmatched. The CDR3 loop spans 13 amino acids. This chain uses TRBV20-1 with TRBJ1-1; 8 nucleotides align to TRBD1. Specimen: peripheral blood mononuclear cells (PBMCs), collected when the disease was refractory, from a patient treated with antithyroid drugs. The sequence was collected from a female donor with Graves disease. The CDR3 DNA follows: TGCAGTGCTCGACCTATCCAGGGGGCGAGGGCTTTCTTT. This gives the protein CSARPIQGARAFF.